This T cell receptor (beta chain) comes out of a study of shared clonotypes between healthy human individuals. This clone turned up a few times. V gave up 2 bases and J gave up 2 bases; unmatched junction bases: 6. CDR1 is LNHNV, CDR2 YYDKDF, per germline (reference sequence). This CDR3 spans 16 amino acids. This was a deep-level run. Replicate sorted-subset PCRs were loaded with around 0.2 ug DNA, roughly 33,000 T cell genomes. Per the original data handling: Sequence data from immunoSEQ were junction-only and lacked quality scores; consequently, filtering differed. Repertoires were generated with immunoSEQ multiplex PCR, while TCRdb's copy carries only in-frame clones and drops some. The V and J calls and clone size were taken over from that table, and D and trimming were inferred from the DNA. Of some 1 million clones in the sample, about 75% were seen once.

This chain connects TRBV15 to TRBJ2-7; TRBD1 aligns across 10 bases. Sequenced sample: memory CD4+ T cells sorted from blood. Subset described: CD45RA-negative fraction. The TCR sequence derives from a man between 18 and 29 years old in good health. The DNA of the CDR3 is TGTGCCACCAGCAGAAGCCGGGACAGGGGAACCTACGAGCAGTACTTC. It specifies CATSRSRDRGTYEQYF.